Each of the 25 T cell receptor beta chains below was sequenced from the same sample in a study of vaccination and CD4 T cells after COVID-19 (dated by TCRdb to between 2022 and 2023). Sample treatment or condition, as interpreted from the label and publication: roughly nine-day PBMC culture with coronavirus spike peptide pools or control peptides (ViraFEST assay). For these TCRs, the target antigens are not known. The library was generated by PCR. Instrument on record: Illumina iSeq 100. DNA from cultured CD4+ T cells underwent TCR sequencing with the Oncomine TCR Beta short-read assay at the Johns Hopkins FTIC core. In-frame beta chains were kept once TCRdb had trimmed the public reads at Q25 with fastp and called clones with MiXCR. Every CDR3 protein is listed once, alongside the most common genes and DNA of its rows. Within this sample are some 11,000 distinct CDR3 sequences, with roughly two fifths of them counted one time only. Jointly, the top ten make up around 10% of the sample.

The source material was CD4+ T cells from blood, cultured in vitro, sampled after SARS-CoV-2 vaccination. The source is a human donor who had recovered from COVID-19.

The chain combines TRBV7-2 with TRBJ2-3; the D is unclear. The CDR3 totals 12 residues. Looked up from germline, CDR1 is SGHTA and CDR2 is FQGNSA. V was cut by 5 bases and J by 3 bases, with 6 bases left in between. CDR3 DNA: TGTGCCAGCAGCACGTATACAGATACGCAGTATTTT. Translating gives CASSTYTDTQYF.

Judged by abundance, this clonotype is medium-sized (0.01 to 0.1%). The chain is built from TRBV20-1 and TRBJ2-4, with TRBD2 as a possible D gene (6 bases). The CDR3 is 14 residues long. Germline V lookup: CDR1 DFQATT, CDR2 SNEGSKA (reference sequence). The ends were cut back, 1 base at V and 10 bases at J, with 17 bases in the middle. CDR3 in DNA: TGCAGTGCTAGAGGTCGTCTGGGTCGGGGGATTCAGTACTTC. It translates to CSARGRLGRGIQYF.

V usage is TRBV19 and J usage is TRBJ1-2, with D uncertain. Trimming took off 0 bases at V and 4 bases at J, with 6 bases between the two ends. This CDR3 has 13 amino acids. Germline-derived CDR1 and CDR2 are LNHDA and SQIVND (reference sequence). The DNA of the CDR3 is TGTGCCAGTAGTATAGACAGCCTCTATGGCTACACCTTC. Its translation: CASSIDSLYGYTF. Looking up the rest from reference TRBV19 and TRBJ1-2 gives the full variable domain: DGGITQSPKYLFRKEGQNVTLSCEQNLNHDAMYWYRQDPGQGLRLIYYSQIVNDFQKGDIAEGYSVSREKKESFPLTVTSAQKNPTAFYLCASSIDSLYGYTFGSGTRLTVV.

The chain couples TRBV27 to TRBJ2-2; no definite D call. CDR3 length: 14 residues. Trimming shortened V by 4 bases and J by 1 base, and 7 bases separated the two germline ends. CDR1 and CDR2 (germline): MNHEY, SMNVEV (reference sequence). The CDR3 DNA sequence: TGTGCCAGCAGTTCGGGCCTGAACACCGGGGAGCTGTTTTTT. It encodes CASSSGLNTGELFF.

The J gene is TRBJ2-7, the V gene TRBV6-2 or TRBV6-3; D is uncertain. Germline V gene sequence: CDR1 MNHEY, CDR2 SVGEGT. The length of the CDR3 is 11 residues. V lost 6 bases to trimming and J lost 1 base, with 4 bases between them. The CDR3 DNA follows: TGTGCCAGCAGCATTTCCTACGAGCAGTACTTC. Protein: CASSISYEQYF.

The V gene is TRBV7-6, the J gene TRBJ2-1; 11 bases agree with TRBD2. The V gene's germline CDR1 is SGHVS and CDR2 FNYEAQ. J was trimmed by 7 bases and V by 5 bases; bases with no gene match: 7. This CDR3 region has 15 residues. The CDR3, as DNA: TGTGCCAGCAGCAAGACTAGCGGGAAGGAAAATGAGCAGTTCTTC. It translates to CASSKTSGKENEQFF.

This clonotype was detected a few times. V and J are TRBV28 and TRBJ1-6; TRBD1 might be the D (5 bases). CDR1 is MDHEN, CDR2 SYDVKM, per germline. The CDR3 consists of 19 residues. With 2 bases removed from V and 1 base from J, the gap between germline ends came to 18 bases. CDR3 sequence (DNA): TGTGCCAGCAGTTTAGGTGACAGTTCCCTTGGGTCCTATAATTCACCCCTCCACTTT. Protein product: CASSLGDSSLGSYNSPLHF.

This clonotype was seen more than once but under ten times. V is TRBV27 and J is TRBJ1-3; 7 bases are a match to TRBD1. The V gene end was trimmed by 5 bases and the J gene end by 7 bases; junction bases not matched to a gene: 11. The CDR3 has 15 amino acids. Germline-derived CDR1 and CDR2 are MNHEY and SMNVEV (reference sequence). For the CDR3, the DNA is TGTGCCAGCAGTATTCGAGGACAGGACTCCAACACCATATATTTT. It specifies CASSIRGQDSNTIYF.

This chain connects TRBV19 to TRBJ2-3; TRBD1 aligns across 7 bases. V was pared by 6 bases and J by 0 bases, with 3 bases of the junction left unmatched. The germline CDR1 and CDR2 sequences are LNHDA and SQIVND (reference sequence). The CDR3 runs to 14 residues. CDR3 in DNA: TGTGCCAGTAGCCAACAGGGGAGCACAGATACGCAGTATTTT. Encoded protein: CASSQQGSTDTQYF.

This clonotype was seen a few times. V gene TRBV7-9 combines with J gene TRBJ1-1; no definite D call. This CDR3 comprises 13 residues. V was trimmed by 2 bases and J by 3 bases, leaving 7 bases between them. The V gene's germline CDR1 is SEHNR and CDR2 FQNEAQ (reference sequence). The CDR3 loop is CASSLHDYTEAFF. DNA of the CDR3: TGTGCCAGCAGCTTACATGATTACACTGAAGCTTTCTTT.

V usage is TRBV6-1 and J usage is TRBJ1-6; TRBD1 might be the D (6 bases). The CDR3 length is 14 residues. V gave up 7 bases and J gave up 8 bases, with 15 bases separating them. CDR1 is MNHNS, CDR2 SASEGT, per germline. CDR3 loop: CASNPQGSHSPLHF. The CDR3 nucleotides are TGTGCCAGCAATCCACAGGGTTCGCATTCACCCCTCCACTTT.

This clonotype appeared a few times. The chain carries TRBV19 and TRBJ2-7; D is perhaps TRBD1 or TRBD2 (6 bases each). The germline CDR1 and CDR2 sequences are LNHDA and SQIVND (reference sequence). The CDR3 covers 14 residues. The V gene lost 5 bases and the J gene lost 2 bases, with 13 bases spanning the gap. The CDR3 DNA sequence: TGTGCCAGTAGTGGACGGGGGCTCACCTACGAGCAGTACTTC. Its protein is CASSGRGLTYEQYF.

The chain is built from TRBV6-1 and TRBJ2-7, with 9 bases lining up with TRBD1. The CDR3 runs 20 residues. The V segment lost 2 bases and the J segment 1 base; nucleotides outside the gene matches: 18. CDR1 and CDR2 from the germline V gene are MNHNS and SASEGT. The CDR3 region has the DNA TGTGCCAGCAGTGAAATTGGGACAGGGTTTAGGCGGGAAGGATCCTACGAGCAGTACTTC. Its translation: CASSEIGTGFRREGSYEQYF.

By share of the sample, this clonotype is medium-sized. The chain carries TRBV20-1 and TRBJ1-1, with a weak D call TRBD1 (6 bases). V was pared by 2 bases and J by 3 bases, with 16 bases between. The CDR3 extends over 15 amino acids. Germline lookup yields CDR1 DFQATT and CDR2 SNEGSKA (reference sequence). In DNA, the CDR3 is TGCAGTGCTAGACTCCTGGGGGGGGCAGACACTGAAGCTTTCTTT. This encodes CSARLLGGADTEAFF.

The chain employs TRBV12-3 or TRBV12-4 and TRBJ1-2; maybe TRBD1 (5 bases). CDR3 length: 16 amino acids. V was clipped by 1 base and J by 4 bases, with 16 bases between them. CDR3 amino acids: CASSLDGRVPSYGYTF. The DNA of the CDR3 is TGTGCCAGCAGTTTAGACGGCAGGGTGCCTTCCTATGGCTACACCTTC.

V and J are TRBV7-9 and TRBJ2-3; 7 nucleotides align to TRBD2. The V and J ends lost 3 bases and 1 base, in that order; junction bases with no gene match: 7. The germline V gene encodes CDR1 SEHNR and CDR2 FQNEAQ (reference sequence). This CDR3 comprises 16 residues. In nucleotides, the CDR3 is TGTGCCAGCAGCTTTCCTCCGGGACTACGCACAGATACGCAGTATTTT. Translation gives CASSFPPGLRTDTQYF.

The rearrangement links TRBV7-9 to TRBJ2-2, with 7 bases fitting TRBD2. The J segment lost 7 bases and the V segment lost 8 bases, leaving 13 bases of the junction unmatched. CDR1 and CDR2 (germline): SEHNR, FQNEAQ (reference sequence). The CDR3 sequence is 15 residues long. CDR3 coding DNA: TGTGCCAGCCCGAAAGCGGGACGGGGGGACGGGGAGCTGTTTTTT. This gives the protein CASPKAGRGDGELFF.

The chain combines TRBV7-2 with TRBJ2-4, with 9 bases aligning to TRBD2. The CDR3 spans 12 residues. V lost 0 bases to trimming and J lost 13 bases; unmatched junction nucleotides: 1. Germline-derived CDR1 and CDR2 are SGHTA and FQGNSA. The CDR3 nucleotides are TGTGCCAGCAGCTTAGCCGGGACTAGCCAGTACTTC. Its translation: CASSLAGTSQYF.

The chain has TRBV29-1 and TRBJ1-3; possibly TRBD1 for D (6 bases). V was trimmed by 7 bases and J by 4 bases, leaving 14 bases between them. The V gene's germline CDR1 is SQVTM and CDR2 ANQGSEA. The CDR3 sequence is 13 residues long. CDR3 nucleotide sequence: TGCAGCGGCGTGGCAGGGGCCGGAAACACCATATATTTT. It is translated as CSGVAGAGNTIYF. The full variable domain, completed using reference TRBV29-1 and TRBJ1-3, is SAVISQKPSRDICQRGTSLTIQCQVDSQVTMMFWYRQQPGQSLTLIATANQGSEATYESGFVIDKFPISRPNLTFSTLTVSNMSPEDSSIYLCSGVAGAGNTIYFGEGSWLTVV.

This clonotype was seen only a few times. The rearrangement links TRBV7-8 to TRBJ2-1; 7 bases fit TRBD2. Germline V CDR1 and CDR2: SGHVS, FQNEAQ. Losses at the gene ends were 5 bases for V and 15 bases for J; bases not matched to a gene: 10. The CDR3 sequence is 12 residues long. The DNA for the CDR3 is TGTGCCAGCAGCCCATTTCGGGGGGATCTGTTCTTC. As protein: CASSPFRGDLFF.

The sample holds a few counts of this clonotype. The chain links TRBV6-2 or TRBV6-3 to TRBJ1-5, with D unclear. Trimming pared 7 bases from V and 0 bases from J, leaving 7 bases between. This CDR3 has 13 residues. Germline CDR1 MNHEY, CDR2 SVGEGT. The CDR3 loop is CASTGSSNQPQHF. As DNA, the CDR3 is TGTGCCAGCACGGGGTCTAGCAATCAGCCCCAGCATTTT.

The rearrangement links TRBV7-8 to TRBJ2-1; D assignment may be TRBD1 or TRBD2 (5 bases each). The germline CDR1 and CDR2 sequences are SGHVS and FQNEAQ. The V gene lost 5 bases and the J gene lost 4 bases, with 21 bases spanning the gap. The CDR3 is made up of 17 amino acids. Here the CDR3 reads CASSPSKGRAPYNEQFF. The CDR3 bases are TGTGCCAGCAGCCCCTCTAAGGGGCGGGCCCCGTACAATGAGCAGTTCTTC.

The J gene is TRBJ2-3, the V gene TRBV7-3; 9 bases match TRBD1. In germline, CDR1 is SGHTA, CDR2 FQGTGA. V lost 3 bases and J lost 4; bases outside the gene matches: 2. The CDR3 has 14 amino acids. The CDR3 DNA sequence: TGTGCCAGCAGCTTCCGGGACAGGGCAGATACGCAGTATTTT. Amino acids: CASSFRDRADTQYF.

The chain links TRBV27 to TRBJ2-7; weak D call: TRBD2 (7 bases). This CDR3 has 14 amino acids. From germline, CDR1 is MNHEY and CDR2 SMNVEV (reference sequence). The V end lost 1 base, the J end lost 7 bases, and 14 bases lay between the germline ends. This CDR3 reads CASSLFAGAGEQYF. CDR3 nucleotides: TGTGCCAGCAGTTTATTTGCGGGGGCCGGGGAGCAGTACTTC.

The rearrangement uses TRBV20-1 and TRBJ2-5; D perhaps matches TRBD2 (6 bases). From germline, CDR1 is DFQATT and CDR2 SNEGSKA (reference sequence). The CDR3 consists of 17 residues. Trimming removed 0 bases at V and 5 bases at J, with 22 bases between. The CDR3 bases are TGCAGTGCTAGAGATCCATTACCCTCGGGGAGGCGGGAGACCCAGTACTTC. Amino acids: CSARDPLPSGRRETQYF.